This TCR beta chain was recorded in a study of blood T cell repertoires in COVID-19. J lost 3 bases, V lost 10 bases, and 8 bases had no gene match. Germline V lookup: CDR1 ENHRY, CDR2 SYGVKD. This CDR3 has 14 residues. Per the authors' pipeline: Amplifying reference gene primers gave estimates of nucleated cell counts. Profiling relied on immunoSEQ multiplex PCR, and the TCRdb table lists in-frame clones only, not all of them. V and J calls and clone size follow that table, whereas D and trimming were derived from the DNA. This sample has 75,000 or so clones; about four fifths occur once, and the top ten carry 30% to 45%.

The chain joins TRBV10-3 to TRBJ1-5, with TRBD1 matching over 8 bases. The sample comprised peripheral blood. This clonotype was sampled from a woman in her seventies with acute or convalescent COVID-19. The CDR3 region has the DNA TGTGCCACCCACCCGGGACAGGACAATCAGCCCCAGCATTTT. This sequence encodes CATHPGQDNQPQHF.